The rows below give T cell receptor beta chains drawn from one sample of a study of T cells after posttransplantation cyclophosphamide. Clones were sequenced by immunoSEQ multiplex PCR, and TCRdb holds only the in-frame ones, with some missing. The sample has under 25,000 clones, none seen only once; the top ten hold 1.5% to 2%. Here the sequenced sample was PBMCs, taken after allogeneic stem cell transplant with posttransplant cyclophosphamide. These receptors came from a male patient in his late teens or twenties who received an allogeneic stem cell transplant from a related donor, was CMV-positive, and had no GVHD. These T cells may partly come from the graft donor. The CDR3 runs from the conserved cysteine through the conserved F or W. The order of the fields is V gene, D gene, clone size, J gene, CDR3 protein, CDR3 DNA. D genes are given only for firm matches. A clone size is listed for some rows: how often the clone was seen (once, few, many), or a class if it is expanded.

>TRBV30|TRBD1|NA|TRBJ1-3
CARGTDSGNTIYF
TGTGCCCGGGGGACAGACTCTGGAAACACCATATATTTT
>TRBV29-1|TRBD2|few|TRBJ2-1
CSVEGQSGRAHNEQFF
TGCAGCGTTGAAGGTCAAAGCGGGAGGGCCCACAATGAGCAGTTCTTC
>TRBV18|NA|many|TRBJ2-7
CASSPNRAYEQYF
TGTGCCAGCTCACCCAACAGGGCCTACGAGCAGTACTTC
>TRBV30|TRBD1|NA|TRBJ1-6
CAWSVHSRGVSPLHF
TGTGCCTGGAGTGTACATAGCAGGGGGGTTTCACCCCTCCACTTT
>TRBV28|NA|many|TRBJ2-1
CASGRGSTYNEQFF
TGTGCCAGCGGTAGGGGGAGTACCTACAATGAGCAGTTCTTC
>TRBV7-9|NA|many|TRBJ1-6
CASAPDTNYSPLHF
TGTGCCAGCGCGCCGGACACGAACTATTCACCCCTCCACTTT
>TRBV5-8|NA|many|TRBJ1-2
CASSLVPTNYGYTF
TGTGCCAGCAGCTTGGTCCCAACTAACTATGGCTACACCTTC
>TRBV4-1|NA|many|TRBJ1-5
CASSQEEGRQPQHF
TGCGCCAGCAGCCAAGAGGAGGGGCGCCAGCCCCAGCATTTT
>TRBV4-1|NA|many|TRBJ1-4
CASSQIGRGEKLFF
TGCGCCAGCAGCCAAATCGGGCGGGGTGAAAAACTGTTTTTT
>TRBV21-1|NA|many|TRBJ1-2
CASIEGAWYGYTF
TGTGCCAGCATTGAGGGGGCGTGGTATGGCTACACCTTC
>TRBV6-5|TRBD1|many|TRBJ2-3
CASSYGGTGITDTQYF
TGTGCCAGCAGTTACGGCGGGACAGGGATAACAGATACGCAGTATTTT
>TRBV11-2|NA|many|TRBJ1-5
CASSLGLYQPQHF
TGTGCCAGCAGCTTAGGGCTTTATCAGCCCCAGCATTTT
>TRBV9|TRBD2|many|TRBJ2-7
CASSVGIAGVHEQYF
TGTGCCAGCAGCGTAGGTATAGCGGGAGTCCACGAGCAGTACTTC
>TRBV12-5|TRBD2|many|TRBJ2-2
CASGFISGRYTGELFF
TGTGCTAGTGGTTTTATTAGCGGGAGGTACACCGGGGAGCTGTTTTTT
>TRBV19|NA|many|TRBJ2-3
CASSDRQGYGRGTDTQYF
TGTGCCAGTTCCGACAGGCAGGGATATGGACGAGGCACAGATACGCAGTATTTT
>TRBV2|TRBD2|many|TRBJ2-2
CASTQRGLTGELFF
TGTGCCAGCACTCAGCGGGGGCTCACCGGGGAGCTGTTTTTT
>TRBV28|NA|many|TRBJ1-5
CASSSIGGGRDQPQHF
TGTGCCAGCAGTTCCATTGGGGGGGGCCGCGATCAGCCCCAGCATTTT
>TRBV19|NA|many|TRBJ1-5
CASSITGSNQPQHF
TGTGCCAGTAGTATAACTGGTAGCAATCAGCCCCAGCATTTT
>TRBV6-5|TRBD2|many|TRBJ2-7
CASSYSSAAGGYEQYF
TGTGCCAGCAGTTACTCGAGTGCAGCGGGAGGGTACGAGCAGTACTTC
>TRBV6-5|NA|many|TRBJ1-5
CASREGAAPAQHF
TGTGCCAGCAGGGAAGGGGCGGCTCCTGCCCAGCATTTT
>TRBV7-2|NA|many|TRBJ2-5
CASSLRRAVEETQYF
TGTGCCAGCAGCTTGCGGCGGGCCGTGGAAGAGACCCAGTACTTC
>TRBV7-6|TRBD1|few|TRBJ2-7
CASSRTGVNSYEQYF
TGTGCCAGCAGCAGAACAGGGGTAAACTCCTACGAGCAGTACTTC
>TRBV18|TRBD2|few|TRBJ2-4
CASSPPGRNIQYF
TGTGCCAGCTCACCACCCGGGAGGAACATTCAGTACTTC
>TRBV2|NA|many|TRBJ2-3
CASRDKGVDTQYF
TGTGCCAGCCGGGACAAGGGGGTAGATACGCAGTATTTT
>TRBV10-3|NA|many|TRBJ2-1
CAISELRDSPGNEQFF
TGTGCCATCAGTGAGTTGAGGGACTCGCCTGGGAATGAGCAGTTCTTC
>TRBV4-1|NA|many|TRBJ1-5
CASSHQGGNQPQHF
TGCGCCAGCAGCCACCAGGGTGGCAATCAGCCCCAGCATTTT
>TRBV18|TRBD1|many|TRBJ1-2
CASSPRRSTTGPYGYTF
TGTGCCAGCTCACCACGGAGAAGCACGACAGGGCCCTATGGCTACACCTTC
>TRBV18|NA|many|TRBJ1-1
CASSPPFQREAFF
TGTGCCAGCTCACCACCGTTTCAGCGAGAAGCTTTCTTT
>TRBV9|NA|many|TRBJ2-1
CASSALQGYEQFF
TGTGCCAGCAGCGCACTCCAGGGATATGAGCAGTTCTTC
>TRBV5-1|TRBD2|many|TRBJ2-7
CASSSPQGRAGGRFYYEQYF
TGCGCCAGCAGCTCACCCCAGGGGCGAGCGGGGGGGCGGTTTTACTACGAGCAGTACTTC
>TRBV5-1|TRBD2|many|TRBJ2-1
CASSLKYSGRNEQFF
TGCGCCAGCAGCTTGAAATATAGCGGGAGGAATGAGCAGTTCTTC
>TRBV5-4|TRBD2|NA|TRBJ2-1
CASSLTSGGQNEQFF
TGTGCCAGCAGCCTGACTAGCGGGGGCCAAAATGAGCAGTTCTTC
>TRBV19|NA|many|TRBJ2-2
CASSASGTNTGELFF
TGTGCCAGTAGTGCTTCCGGGACAAACACCGGGGAGCTGTTTTTT
>TRBV9|NA|many|TRBJ1-6
CASSATDSNPYNSPLHF
TGTGCCAGCAGCGCAACAGATTCCAACCCCTATAATTCACCCCTCCACTTT
>TRBV5-1|TRBD2|NA|TRBJ2-2
CASSDLAGAAGELFF
TGCGCCAGCAGCGATTTAGCGGGAGCAGCCGGGGAGCTGTTTTTT
>TRBV4-2|TRBD1|many|TRBJ2-7
CASSQIEGQGRDEQYF
TGTGCCAGCAGCCAAATTGAGGGACAGGGGAGGGACGAGCAGTACTTC
>TRBV19|NA|many|TRBJ2-1
CASSSLGGPYEQFF
TGTGCCAGTAGTAGCTTGGGCGGGCCTTATGAGCAGTTCTTC
>TRBV18|TRBD1|many|TRBJ1-2
CASSPGTGNGYTF
TGTGCCAGCTCCCCCGGGACAGGGAATGGCTACACCTTC
>TRBV4-2|NA|many|TRBJ1-2
CASSQESGNYGYTF
TGTGCCAGCAGCCAAGAGTCAGGGAACTATGGCTACACCTTC
>TRBV5-1|TRBD1|many|TRBJ2-7
CASSRPEGQFYEQYF
TGCGCCAGCAGCCGCCCCGAGGGACAGTTCTACGAGCAGTACTTC
>TRBV10-1|NA|NA|TRBJ2-5
CASSAGRGWTQYF
TGCGCCAGCAGTGCTGGCCGGGGTTGGACCCAGTACTTC
>TRBV11-3|NA|many|TRBJ2-5
CASSRGTTLTETQYF
TGTGCCAGCAGCAGAGGGACAACACTAACGGAGACCCAGTACTTC
>TRBV5-6|NA|many|TRBJ2-7
CASSKGGRSYEQYF
TGTGCCAGCAGCAAAGGCGGGCGTTCCTACGAGCAGTACTTC
>TRBV7-3|TRBD2|few|TRBJ2-1
CASSLRPGTSGSQGGFEQFF
TGTGCCAGCAGCTTAAGACCCGGGACTAGCGGGAGCCAGGGGGGGTTTGAGCAGTTCTTC
>TRBV28|TRBD1|many|TRBJ1-2
CASSQLRDRGRRGYTF
TGTGCCAGCAGTCAACTCCGGGACAGGGGGCGAAGGGGCTACACCTTC
>TRBV6-1|TRBD2|many|TRBJ2-3
CASIEGRADTQYF
TGTGCCAGCATCGAGGGGAGGGCAGATACGCAGTATTTT
>TRBV13|NA|many|TRBJ2-7
CASSSSAGPYEQYF
TGTGCCAGCAGCTCCTCAGCGGGCCCCTACGAGCAGTACTTC
>TRBV5-1|TRBD1|many|TRBJ1-2
CASSLGDRAYGYTF
TGCGCCAGCAGCTTGGGGGACAGGGCCTATGGCTACACCTTC
>TRBV11-2|NA|many|TRBJ2-2
CASSLVAVEDTGELFF
TGTGCCAGCAGCTTAGTGGCTGTCGAGGACACCGGGGAGCTGTTTTTT
>TRBV6-5|NA|many|TRBJ2-1
CASSYPPLNEQFF
TGTGCCAGCAGTTACCCTCCCCTCAATGAGCAGTTCTTC
>TRBV5-4|NA|few|TRBJ2-5
CASSFHTSGGQETQYF
TGTGCCAGCAGCTTTCATACTAGTGGGGGGCAAGAGACCCAGTACTTC
>TRBV6-4|NA|many|TRBJ2-1
CASSFRTAARRGAGLF
TGTGCCAGCAGCTTCCGGACAGCGGCTCGGCGAGGAGCTGGACTCTTC
>TRBV5-1|TRBD1|many|TRBJ1-6
CASSPGQGTRSYNSPLHF
TGCGCCAGCAGCCCAGGACAGGGGACCCGCTCTTATAATTCACCCCTCCACTTT
>TRBV6-6|TRBD1|few|TRBJ2-7
CASSYSNRGYEQYF
TGTGCCAGCAGTTACTCTAACAGGGGATACGAGCAGTACTTC